A single sample gave rise to the 31 T cell receptor beta chains below, sequenced in a study of OX40 agonist ivuxolimab in advanced cancers. Sequencing used immunoSEQ multiplex PCR; TCRdb keeps in-frame clones, though not all of them. The sample yields tens of thousands of clones, 80% to 90% seen once. This specimen consisted of CD4+ or CD8+ T cells sorted from blood, obtained in a trial of the OX40 agonist ivuxolimab. All receptors derive from an adult with an advanced solid tumor such as melanoma, head and neck, liver or kidney cancer.

This chain connects TRBV6-6 to TRBJ2-7; 9 bases line up with TRBD1. This CDR3 comprises 14 residues. Germline lookup yields CDR1 MNHNY and CDR2 SVGAGI (reference sequence). V lost 9 bases and J lost 5; bases outside the gene matches: 11. In DNA, the CDR3 is TGTGCCAGTAAAGGGACAGGGACATTCCACGAGCAGTACTTC. This encodes CASKGTGTFHEQYF.

The gene calls are TRBV6-5 and TRBJ1-3, with unresolved D. V lost 6 bases and J lost 0, with 9 bases in between. This CDR3 has 14 amino acids. In germline, CDR1 is MNHEY, CDR2 SVGAGI. CDR3 loop: CASRVPGSGNTIYF. The CDR3 bases are TGTGCCAGCAGAGTTCCAGGCTCTGGAAACACCATATATTTT.

The rearrangement uses TRBV27 and TRBJ2-1; 9 bases agree with TRBD1. CDR1 is MNHEY and CDR2 is SMNVEV in the germline V gene (reference sequence). The CDR3 has 14 residues. V lost 6 bases and J lost 7; bases outside the gene matches: 7. The CDR3 sequence is CASRGQGEGNEQFF. The CDR3 coding sequence is TGTGCCAGCAGGGGACAGGGAGAGGGTAATGAGCAGTTCTTC.

This clone was seen just once. This rearrangement joins TRBV19 to TRBJ1-4, with TRBD1 as a possible D gene (6 bases). From germline, CDR1 is LNHDA and CDR2 SQIVND (reference sequence). The CDR3 has 14 amino acids. Deletions cut 5 bases from V and 0 bases from J, with 7 bases between. For the CDR3, the DNA is TGTGCCAGTAGTCACAGGGCAACTAATGAAAAACTGTTTTTT. It yields the protein CASSHRATNEKLFF.

This rearrangement joins TRBV14 to TRBJ2-6; TRBD1 matches at 7 bases. The CDR3 has 16 amino acids. V shed 4 bases and J 4 bases; nucleotides not matched to a gene: 7. CDR1 is SGHDN and CDR2 is FVKESK in the germline V gene. This CDR3 reads CASSPDDRAGANVLTF. CDR3 in DNA: TGTGCCAGCAGCCCTGATGACAGGGCCGGGGCCAACGTCCTGACTTTC.

The J gene is TRBJ1-1, the V gene TRBV19, with D maybe TRBD1 (6 bases). CDR1 is LNHDA, CDR2 SQIVND, per germline (reference sequence). V lost 7 bases and J lost 1, with 13 bases in between. The CDR3 length is 14 residues. CDR3 DNA: TGTGCCAGTACTCTGGGGGCTGCGAACACTGAAGCTTTCTTT. Residues: CASTLGAANTEAFF.

The genes are TRBV5-4 and TRBJ2-7; no definite D call. The V end lost 4 bases, the J end lost 2 bases, and 10 bases lay between the germline ends. Germline assignment: CDR1 SGHNT and CDR2 YYREEE (reference sequence). The CDR3 spans 13 residues. CDR3 region: CASSRPGTYEQYF. In DNA, the CDR3 is TGTGCCAGCAGCCGCCCTGGGACCTACGAGCAGTACTTC.

This rearrangement joins TRBV28 to TRBJ2-1; 10 bases are shared with TRBD2. The V gene end was trimmed by 3 bases and the J gene end by 8 bases; junction bases not matched to a gene: 10. CDR3 length equals 16 residues. Germline CDR1 MDHEN, CDR2 SYDVKM. The CDR3 here is CASSFVLAGTRDEQFF. In DNA form, the CDR3 reads TGTGCCAGCAGTTTTGTACTAGCGGGAACTCGGGATGAGCAGTTCTTC.

This rearrangement joins TRBV19 to TRBJ2-7; TRBD2 agrees at 7 bases. This CDR3 comprises 11 residues. Germline V gene data show CDR1 as LNHDA and CDR2 as SQIVND (reference sequence). Losses at the gene ends were 6 bases for V and 8 bases for J; bases not matched to a gene: 4. The CDR3, as DNA: TGTGCCAGTAGGGCGGGAGAGAAGCAGTACTTC. It is translated as CASRAGEKQYF.

The chain recombines TRBV29-1 with TRBJ1-1; D uncertain. V was shortened by 5 bases and J by 1 base, with 5 bases between the two germline ends. The CDR3 contains 11 residues. CDR1 and CDR2 (germline): SQVTM, ANQGSEA. The CDR3 sequence is CSVPTNTEAFF. Written as DNA, the CDR3 is TGCAGCGTTCCCACGAACACTGAAGCTTTCTTT. Variable domain in full (rest from reference TRBV29-1 and TRBJ1-1): SAVISQKPSRDICQRGTSLTIQCQVDSQVTMMFWYRQQPGQSLTLIATANQGSEATYESGFVIDKFPISRPNLTFSTLTVSNMSPEDSSIYLCSVPTNTEAFFGQGTRLTVV.

The chain carries TRBV5-6 and TRBJ2-2, with TRBD2 identical over 9 bases. V gave up 0 bases and J gave up 5 bases; unmatched junction bases: 5. The CDR3 totals 16 residues. Germline V CDR1 and CDR2: SGHDT, YYEEEE. CDR3 DNA sequence: TGTGCCAGCAGCTTGGAGGCGGGAGGGCCGACCGGGGAGCTGTTTTTT. Translation: CASSLEAGGPTGELFF.

The chain has TRBV7-3 and TRBJ2-3; 9 nucleotides agree with TRBD2. V shed 5 bases and J 2 bases; nucleotides not matched to a gene: 5. Germline assignment: CDR1 SGHTA and CDR2 FQGTGA. CDR3 length equals 15 residues. CDR3 protein: CASSARLADTDTQYF. In DNA, the CDR3 is TGTGCCAGCAGCGCCAGACTAGCGGACACAGATACGCAGTATTTT.

V and J are TRBV6-4 and TRBJ2-1, with 8 bases identical to TRBD1. Germline CDR1 reads MRHNA; CDR2 reads SNTAGT. The CDR3 has 13 residues. V gave up 5 bases and J gave up 6 bases; unmatched junction bases: 3. The CDR3 protein is CASSRTGFNEQFF. The DNA of the CDR3 is TGTGCCAGCAGTCGGACAGGGTTCAATGAGCAGTTCTTC.

The chain employs TRBV19 and TRBJ2-1, with TRBD1 matching 10 bases. Germline trimming cut 4 bases from V and 2 bases from J; bases unmatched to any gene: 2. CDR3 size: 15 residues. The germline V gene encodes CDR1 LNHDA and CDR2 SQIVND (reference sequence). The CDR3 loop reads CASSSGTGAYNEQFF. The CDR3 DNA reads TGTGCCAGTAGTAGTGGGACAGGGGCCTACAATGAGCAGTTCTTC.

The rearrangement links TRBV28 to TRBJ1-2, with no clear D. The length of the CDR3 is 15 residues. Germline CDR1 reads MDHEN; CDR2 reads SYDVKM. V was shortened by 4 bases and J by 3 bases, with 15 bases between the two germline ends. The DNA of the CDR3 is TGTGCCAGCAGTTCGGACCTCCCCCCCTACTATGGCTACACCTTC. Protein sequence: CASSSDLPPYYGYTF.

In regard to this clone: The same CDR3 also results from other DNA sequences found in this sample. V is TRBV5-1 and J is TRBJ2-2, with a possible D match to TRBD1 (6 bases). This CDR3 contains 14 residues. V dropped 3 bases and J dropped 5 bases, with 11 bases sitting between them. The germline V gene encodes CDR1 SGHRS and CDR2 YFSETQ. Written as DNA, the CDR3 is TGCGCCAGCAGCTGGGGGCAGGGAACCGGGGAGCTGTTTTTT. Amino acid sequence: CASSWGQGTGELFF.

This chain links TRBV5-5 with TRBJ1-5; no definite D call. With 2 bases removed from V and 4 bases from J, the gap between germline ends came to 22 bases. The CDR3 is 18 residues long. Germline-derived CDR1 and CDR2 are SGHKS and YYEKEE (reference sequence). CDR3 DNA sequence: TGTGCCAGCAGCTTTACCCCTTTTAGGGCAGGTGGGAATCAGCCCCAGCATTTT. Protein sequence: CASSFTPFRAGGNQPQHF.

This chain joins TRBV2 and TRBJ1-5; 7 bases are a match to TRBD1. J gave up 4 bases and V 6 bases, and 6 bases lay outside the gene matches. This CDR3 comprises 14 residues. Germline V CDR1 and CDR2: SNHLY, FYNNEI. DNA for the CDR3: TGTGCCAGCAGGGGCACAGGGGAAAATCAGCCCCAGCATTTT. Encoded protein: CASRGTGENQPQHF.

There are a few counts of this clone. The CDR3 region is CASSPWHVDYGYTF. CDR3 sequence (DNA): TGTGCCAGCAGTCCCTGGCACGTAGACTATGGCTACACCTTC. The genes are TRBV6-6 and TRBJ1-2, with D uncertain. The V gene lost 5 bases and the J gene lost 3 bases, with 13 bases spanning the gap. CDR3 length equals 14 residues. Germline CDR1 and CDR2: MNHNY and SVGAGI (reference sequence).

This chain connects TRBV5-1 to TRBJ2-1; D is perhaps TRBD2 (5 bases). Germline-derived CDR1 and CDR2 are SGHRS and YFSETQ. V was clipped by 0 bases and J by 5 bases, with 18 bases between them. The CDR3 is 17 residues long. The CDR3 DNA reads as TGCGCCAGCAGCTTGGCCTTAAGGAGTACCGGGGACAATGAGCAGTTCTTC. It specifies CASSLALRSTGDNEQFF.

V usage is TRBV7-2 and J usage is TRBJ1-3; D possibly corresponds to TRBD1 (5 bases). This CDR3 is built from 14 residues. V dropped 5 bases and J dropped 0 bases, with 8 bases sitting between them. Germline-derived CDR1 and CDR2 are SGHTA and FQGNSA. This chain's CDR3 is CASSPGGSGNTIYF. Written as DNA, the CDR3 is TGTGCCAGCAGCCCCGGGGGCTCTGGAAACACCATATATTTT.

This chain uses TRBV25-1 with TRBJ2-3; 7 nucleotides match TRBD1. In germline, CDR1 is MGHDK, CDR2 SYGVNS. J lost 3 bases, V lost 8 bases, and 8 bases had no gene match. The CDR3 consists of 14 residues. The CDR3 DNA reads TGTGCCAGCGGAATAGGGGGCCAAACAGATACGCAGTATTTT. Its translation: CASGIGGQTDTQYF. The variable domain in full, completed from reference TRBV25-1 and TRBJ2-3, reads EADIYQTPRYLVIGTGKKITLECSQTMGHDKMYWYQQDPGMELHLIHYSYGVNSTEKGDLSSESTVSRIRTEHFPLTLESARPSHTSQYLCASGIGGQTDTQYFGPGTRLTVL.

The DNA for the CDR3 is TGTGCCAGCAGTTCTCCCCAAGGCCTGGGGGGGAACGGCTACACCTTC. Its translation: CASSSPQGLGGNGYTF. The V call is TRBV27, the J call TRBJ1-2; tentative D call: TRBD1 (5 bases). V gave up 4 bases and J gave up 8 bases, with 23 bases separating them. Per the germline V gene, CDR1 is MNHEY and CDR2 is SMNVEV (reference sequence). CDR3 length: 16 residues.

This chain joins TRBV6-1 and TRBJ2-5; a possible D gene is TRBD1 (7 bases). The CDR3 consists of 14 residues. Germline lookup yields CDR1 MNHNS and CDR2 SASEGT. V was cut by 4 bases and J by 6 bases, with 15 bases left in between. The DNA for the CDR3 is TGTGCCAGCAGTGTAGACAGGGAGGCGAAGACCCAGTACTTC. Amino acids: CASSVDREAKTQYF.

The rearrangement joins TRBV14 to TRBJ2-1; D unclear. The germline V and J ends were trimmed by 4 bases and 5 bases, with 3 bases remaining between them. This CDR3 has 11 residues. In germline, CDR1 is SGHDN, CDR2 FVKESK. The CDR3 nucleotides read TGTGCCAGCAGCCTCAACAATGAGCAGTTCTTC. Its protein is CASSLNNEQFF.

The V gene is TRBV7-9, the J gene TRBJ2-3; possible D gene TRBD1, 6 bases. Germline V gives CDR1 SEHNR, CDR2 FQNEAQ (reference sequence). This CDR3 has 13 amino acids. The V end was cut by 5 bases, the J end by 6 bases, with 12 bases between. This CDR3 is CASSNLQGDTQYF. Here the CDR3 DNA reads TGTGCCAGCAGCAACCTCCAGGGGGATACGCAGTATTTT.

The chain recombines TRBV5-8 with TRBJ2-1; possibly TRBD2 for D (7 bases). Looked up from germline, CDR1 is SGHTS and CDR2 is YDEGEE. Trimming removed 3 bases from V and 3 bases from J, with 10 bases in between. This CDR3 has 14 amino acids. The CDR3 spells CASSWGGVYNEQFF. In DNA, the CDR3 is TGTGCCAGCAGCTGGGGGGGCGTCTACAATGAGCAGTTCTTC.

This clone was detected once. This chain joins TRBV5-4 and TRBJ2-5, with D hard to call. Trimming stripped 4 bases from V and 1 base from J, with 8 bases between. The germline V gene has CDR1 SGHNT and CDR2 YYREEE (reference sequence). There are 13 residues in the CDR3. The CDR3 bases are TGTGCCAGCAGCCGTGAGCTCCAAGAGACCCAGTACTTC. This translates into CASSRELQETQYF.

CDR3 coding DNA: TGTGCCAGCAGCTTAGGGACAGGGGAAAATTCACCCCTCCACTTT. As protein: CASSLGTGENSPLHF. The chain is built from TRBV7-8 and TRBJ1-6; TRBD1 matches 9 bases. The V and J ends lost 1 base and 7 bases, in that order; junction bases with no gene match: 2. Germline CDR1 is SGHVS and CDR2 is FQNEAQ. This CDR3 is 15 amino acids long. Full variable domain (remainder filled in from reference TRBV7-8 and TRBJ1-6): GAGVSQSPRYKVAKRGQDVALRCDPISGHVSLFWYQQALGQGPEFLTYFQNEAQLDKSGLPSDRFFAERPEGSVSTLKIQRTQQEDSAVYLCASSLGTGENSPLHFGNGTRLTVT.

This sequence joins TRBV6-5 and TRBJ2-1, with unresolved D. Germline V gene sequence: CDR1 MNHEY, CDR2 SVGAGI. The V and J ends lost 10 bases and 0 bases respectively, with 4 bases between them. The CDR3 extends over 11 amino acids. CDR3 sequence (DNA): TGTGCCACCTCCTCCTACAATGAGCAGTTCTTC. This gives the protein CATSSYNEQFF.

This chain connects TRBV7-8 to TRBJ1-5; D is unclear. Germline lookup yields CDR1 SGHVS and CDR2 FQNEAQ. Trimming took off 5 bases at V and 7 bases at J, with 12 bases between the two ends. This CDR3 region has 13 residues. CDR3 loop: CASSPGLGQPQHF. Here the CDR3 DNA reads TGTGCCAGCAGCCCCGGTTTGGGCCAGCCCCAGCATTTT.